The present T cell receptor (beta chain) was sequenced within a study of blood T cell repertoires in COVID-19. For the study at large: In each case, the material was cDNA or gDNA derived from T cells, B-cell-depleted T cells, or PBMCs.

Measured with immunoSEQ multiplex PCR; TCRdb has only the in-frame clones, and not every one. The sample includes about 260,000 clones, roughly 87% of them seen just once. The CDR3 has 20 residues. Trimming at V came to 6 bases and at J to 4 bases, leaving 22 bases not matched to a gene. Germline CDR1 MDHEN, CDR2 SYDVKM. The receptor was isolated from a human donor in a cohort sampled during active COVID-19. The sequenced sample consisted of peripheral blood. The chain has TRBV28 and TRBJ1-1; 11 bases are shared with TRBD1. CDR3 loop: CASRPLQWRQGDRGSTEAFF. CDR3 nucleotide sequence: TGTGCCAGCAGACCATTGCAATGGCGGCAGGGGGACAGGGGGAGCACTGAAGCTTTCTTT.